These T cell receptor beta chains were read from a single sample in a study of blood T cell repertoires in COVID-19. The repertoire was sequenced with immunoSEQ multiplex PCR; TCRdb's copy has only in-frame clones and lacks some. The sample has roughly 80,000 clones, more than 70% seen once. The sample comprised peripheral blood. The receptors stem from a man aged 60 to 69 with active or convalescent COVID-19. The CDR3 runs from the conserved cysteine through the conserved F or W. D genes are given only for firm matches. Size is stated for part of the rows, as once, few or many counts, or as a class when the clone is expanded.

clone_size: NA; j_call: TRBJ2-5; v_call: TRBV18; d_call: NA; cdr3_aa: CASSPPSGALPDQETQYF; cdr3_nt: TGTGCCAGCTCACCACCTTCAGGGGCGCTCCCCGACCAAGAGACCCAGTACTTC
clone_size: NA; j_call: TRBJ2-3; v_call: TRBV5-1; d_call: TRBD2; cdr3_aa: CASSPGGGSGPNTDTQYF; cdr3_nt: TGCGCCAGCAGCCCAGGTGGTGGTAGCGGGCCAAATACAGATACGCAGTATTTT
clone_size: NA; j_call: TRBJ1-6; v_call: TRBV6-1; d_call: NA; cdr3_aa: CASSEVVNSPLHF; cdr3_nt: TGTGCCAGCAGTGAAGTAGTAAATTCACCCCTCCACTTT
clone_size: NA; j_call: TRBJ1-2; v_call: TRBV4-3; d_call: TRBD1; cdr3_aa: CASSQESGTGDYGYTF; cdr3_nt: TGCGCCAGCAGCCAAGAAAGCGGGACAGGGGACTATGGCTACACCTTC
clone_size: few; j_call: TRBJ1-5; v_call: TRBV18; d_call: TRBD1; cdr3_aa: CASSPAGGNQPQHF; cdr3_nt: TGTGCCAGCTCACCGGCAGGGGGGAACCAGCCCCAGCATTTT
clone_size: NA; j_call: TRBJ2-3; v_call: TRBV7-2; d_call: NA; cdr3_aa: CASSLGGALTDTQYF; cdr3_nt: TGTGCCAGCAGCTTAGGGGGCGCTCTCACAGATACGCAGTATTTT
clone_size: NA; j_call: TRBJ1-3; v_call: TRBV6-5; d_call: NA; cdr3_aa: CASARDYSPGNTIYF; cdr3_nt: TGTGCCAGCGCTCGGGACTACTCCCCTGGAAACACCATATATTTT
clone_size: NA; j_call: TRBJ1-2; v_call: TRBV6-6; d_call: NA; cdr3_aa: CASRGQNYGYTF; cdr3_nt: TGTGCCAGCAGAGGACAGAACTATGGCTACACCTTC
clone_size: few; j_call: TRBJ1-1; v_call: TRBV6-1; d_call: NA; cdr3_aa: CASSEVYTEAFF; cdr3_nt: TGTGCCAGCAGTGAAGTCTACACTGAAGCTTTCTTT
clone_size: once; j_call: TRBJ2-3; v_call: TRBV5-1; d_call: TRBD2; cdr3_aa: CASSLVASGVTDTQYF; cdr3_nt: TGCGCCAGCAGCTTGGTGGCTAGCGGGGTCACAGATACGCAGTATTTT
clone_size: NA; j_call: TRBJ2-5; v_call: TRBV7-2; d_call: TRBD2; cdr3_aa: CASRSGGAQETQYF; cdr3_nt: TGTGCCAGCCGTAGCGGGGGGGCCCAAGAGACCCAGTACTTC
clone_size: NA; j_call: TRBJ2-5; v_call: TRBV6-5; d_call: TRBD2; cdr3_aa: CASRASGGLGETQYF; cdr3_nt: TGTGCCAGCAGGGCTAGCGGGGGACTCGGGGAGACCCAGTACTTC
clone_size: NA; j_call: TRBJ2-3; v_call: TRBV7-2; d_call: TRBD2; cdr3_aa: CASSLAIIAGTDTQYF; cdr3_nt: TGTGCCAGCAGCTTAGCGATAATAGCGGGGACAGATACGCAGTATTTT
clone_size: NA; j_call: TRBJ2-7; v_call: TRBV4-2; d_call: TRBD2; cdr3_aa: CASSQDAGGLEEQYF; cdr3_nt: TGTGCCAGCAGCCAAGATGCGGGGGGGCTGGAGGAGCAGTACTTC
clone_size: NA; j_call: TRBJ1-6; v_call: TRBV19; d_call: TRBD1; cdr3_aa: CASSMRDSQNSPLHF; cdr3_nt: TGTGCCAGTAGTATGCGGGACAGTCAAAATTCACCCCTCCACTTT
clone_size: NA; j_call: TRBJ1-5; v_call: TRBV5-8; d_call: NA; cdr3_aa: CASSLGQEYQPQHF; cdr3_nt: TGTGCCAGCAGCTTGGGACAGGAATATCAGCCCCAGCATTTT
clone_size: NA; j_call: TRBJ1-3; v_call: TRBV5-6; d_call: NA; cdr3_aa: CASSVAGNTIYF; cdr3_nt: TGTGCCAGCAGCGTAGCTGGAAACACCATATATTTT
clone_size: NA; j_call: TRBJ2-5; v_call: TRBV3-1/TRBV3-2; d_call: NA; cdr3_aa: CASSHKLSTRETQYF; cdr3_nt: TGTGCCAGCAGCCACAAGCTAAGTACCAGGGAGACCCAGTACTTC
clone_size: few; j_call: TRBJ1-4; v_call: TRBV5-1; d_call: NA; cdr3_aa: CASREGGWNEKLFF; cdr3_nt: TGCGCCAGCCGCGAGGGAGGGTGGAATGAAAAACTGTTTTTT
clone_size: NA; j_call: TRBJ1-2; v_call: TRBV10-3; d_call: NA; cdr3_aa: CATLRGYGYTF; cdr3_nt: TGTGCCACCTTGCGGGGCTATGGCTACACCTTC
clone_size: few; j_call: TRBJ2-7; v_call: TRBV2; d_call: TRBD1; cdr3_aa: CASSEWVQGAPYEQYF; cdr3_nt: TGTGCCAGCAGTGAATGGGTCCAGGGGGCCCCCTACGAGCAGTACTTC
clone_size: NA; j_call: TRBJ2-3; v_call: TRBV18; d_call: TRBD1; cdr3_aa: CASSPVGQGATDTQYF; cdr3_nt: TGTGCCAGCTCACCAGTGGGACAGGGGGCCACAGATACGCAGTATTTT
clone_size: NA; j_call: TRBJ2-1; v_call: TRBV9; d_call: TRBD1; cdr3_aa: CASSVEGRGSYNEQFF; cdr3_nt: TGTGCCAGCAGCGTAGAAGGCAGGGGGTCCTACAATGAGCAGTTCTTC
clone_size: NA; j_call: TRBJ1-3; v_call: TRBV2; d_call: TRBD1; cdr3_aa: CASSKMTGGADTIYF; cdr3_nt: TGTGCCTCTTCAAAGATGACAGGGGGCGCGGACACCATATATTTT
clone_size: NA; j_call: TRBJ1-1; v_call: TRBV4-3; d_call: NA; cdr3_aa: CASSQETGSEAFF; cdr3_nt: TGCGCCAGCAGCCAAGAGACAGGATCCGAAGCTTTCTTT
clone_size: NA; j_call: TRBJ2-3; v_call: TRBV25-1; d_call: TRBD2; cdr3_aa: CASRLAGASGGTQYF; cdr3_nt: TGTGCCAGTAGACTAGCGGGGGCATCTGGGGGTACGCAGTATTTT
clone_size: NA; j_call: TRBJ1-2; v_call: TRBV29-1; d_call: NA; cdr3_aa: CSVEEGANGYGYTF; cdr3_nt: TGCAGCGTTGAAGAGGGGGCTAACGGCTATGGCTACACCTTC
clone_size: few; j_call: TRBJ1-6; v_call: TRBV5-1; d_call: TRBD1; cdr3_aa: CASSSTGQGGSPLHF; cdr3_nt: TGCGCCAGCAGCTCAACGGGACAGGGAGGATCACCCCTCCACTTT
clone_size: NA; j_call: TRBJ2-3; v_call: TRBV11-1; d_call: TRBD2; cdr3_aa: CASSLGSGGGQKQYF; cdr3_nt: TGTGCCAGCAGCCTTGGATCCGGGGGGGGACAAAAGCAGTATTTT
clone_size: NA; j_call: TRBJ2-7; v_call: TRBV10-3; d_call: TRBD1; cdr3_aa: CAISSTGGGQGASYEQYF; cdr3_nt: TGTGCCATCAGTTCCACAGGTGGGGGACAGGGGGCTTCCTACGAGCAGTACTTC
clone_size: NA; j_call: TRBJ1-1; v_call: TRBV5-1; d_call: TRBD1; cdr3_aa: CASSLAPTGATEAFF; cdr3_nt: TGCGCCAGCAGCTTGGCGCCGACAGGGGCCACTGAAGCTTTCTTT
clone_size: NA; j_call: TRBJ1-3; v_call: TRBV12-3/TRBV12-4; d_call: NA; cdr3_aa: CASSLAQLNTIYF; cdr3_nt: TGTGCCAGCAGTTTAGCCCAGTTAAACACCATATATTTT
clone_size: few; j_call: TRBJ1-2; v_call: TRBV19; d_call: NA; cdr3_aa: CASSVYRAADSGYTF; cdr3_nt: TGTGCCAGTAGTGTCTACAGGGCGGCGGATAGTGGCTACACCTTC
clone_size: NA; j_call: TRBJ2-1; v_call: TRBV5-4; d_call: TRBD2; cdr3_aa: CASSFTSGGVNEQFF; cdr3_nt: TGTGCCAGCAGCTTTACTAGCGGGGGGGTCAATGAGCAGTTCTTC
clone_size: NA; j_call: TRBJ1-4; v_call: TRBV2; d_call: NA; cdr3_aa: CASSESLGGGEKLFF; cdr3_nt: TGTGCCAGCAGTGAGAGTCTAGGGGGTGGCGAAAAACTGTTTTTT
clone_size: NA; j_call: TRBJ2-7; v_call: TRBV7-8; d_call: NA; cdr3_aa: CASRLQGGYEQYF; cdr3_nt: TGTGCCAGCAGGCTTCAAGGGGGCTACGAGCAGTACTTC
clone_size: NA; j_call: TRBJ1-1; v_call: TRBV21-1; d_call: NA; cdr3_aa: CASSAQRRLTEAFF; cdr3_nt: TGTGCCAGCAGCGCTCAACGGAGATTAACTGAAGCTTTCTTT
clone_size: NA; j_call: TRBJ2-5; v_call: TRBV11-3; d_call: TRBD1; cdr3_aa: CASSFQGEETQYF; cdr3_nt: TGTGCCAGCAGCTTCCAGGGGGAAGAGACCCAGTACTTC
clone_size: NA; j_call: TRBJ2-7; v_call: TRBV19; d_call: NA; cdr3_aa: CASSIRQGTGYEQYF; cdr3_nt: TGTGCCAGTAGTATACGTCAGGGCACAGGCTACGAGCAGTACTTC
clone_size: NA; j_call: TRBJ2-7; v_call: TRBV6-1; d_call: NA; cdr3_aa: CASSESNYGLGGQYF; cdr3_nt: TGTGCCAGCAGTGAAAGTAATTACGGCCTGGGGGGGCAGTACTTC
clone_size: NA; j_call: TRBJ2-7; v_call: TRBV6-4; d_call: TRBD1; cdr3_aa: CASRDRGSCEQYF; cdr3_nt: TGTGCCAGCAGAGACAGGGGTTCTTGCGAGCAGTACTTC
clone_size: NA; j_call: TRBJ1-6; v_call: TRBV4-3; d_call: TRBD1; cdr3_aa: CASSQDLGTDPSPLHF; cdr3_nt: TGCGCCAGCAGCCAAGATCTCGGGACAGACCCTTCACCCCTCCACTTT
clone_size: few; j_call: TRBJ1-1; v_call: TRBV12-5; d_call: NA; cdr3_aa: CASGLIQENTEAFF; cdr3_nt: TGTGCTAGTGGTTTGATACAGGAGAACACTGAAGCTTTCTTT
clone_size: NA; j_call: TRBJ1-5; v_call: TRBV11-2; d_call: TRBD1; cdr3_aa: CASSLGITGDSNQPQHF; cdr3_nt: TGTGCCAGCAGCTTAGGAATTACAGGGGATAGCAATCAGCCCCAGCATTTT
clone_size: NA; j_call: TRBJ2-3; v_call: TRBV11-3; d_call: TRBD2; cdr3_aa: CASSSTSSGGTDTQYF; cdr3_nt: TGTGCCAGCAGCTCAACGTCTAGCGGGGGCACAGATACGCAGTATTTT
clone_size: NA; j_call: TRBJ1-2; v_call: TRBV19; d_call: TRBD1; cdr3_aa: CASTSWGTEYGYTF; cdr3_nt: TGTGCCAGTACCTCATGGGGGACAGAATATGGCTACACCTTC
clone_size: NA; j_call: TRBJ2-2; v_call: TRBV7-7; d_call: NA; cdr3_aa: CASSLASDSIIGGELFF; cdr3_nt: TGTGCTAGCAGCTTAGCTTCGGACAGTATTATCGGCGGGGAGCTGTTTTTT
clone_size: NA; j_call: TRBJ2-1; v_call: TRBV3-1/TRBV3-2; d_call: NA; cdr3_aa: CASSQVWGGADSYNEQFF; cdr3_nt: TGTGCCAGCAGCCAAGTCTGGGGGGGGGCGGATTCCTACAATGAGCAGTTCTTC
clone_size: NA; j_call: TRBJ2-3; v_call: TRBV6-6; d_call: NA; cdr3_aa: CASSNQQGTDTQYF; cdr3_nt: TGTGCCAGCAGTAACCAACAGGGTACAGATACGCAGTATTTT
clone_size: NA; j_call: TRBJ1-3; v_call: TRBV10-3; d_call: NA; cdr3_aa: CAIKEGGNTIYF; cdr3_nt: TGTGCCATCAAGGAGGGTGGAAACACCATATATTTT
clone_size: NA; j_call: TRBJ2-1; v_call: TRBV28; d_call: NA; cdr3_aa: CASTGFLNYNEQFF; cdr3_nt: TGTGCCAGTACAGGCTTCCTTAACTACAATGAGCAGTTCTTC